The 15 T cell receptor beta chains given below trace back to one sample, sequenced in a study of blood T cell repertoires in COVID-19. Assay used: immunoSEQ multiplex PCR; TCRdb lists only in-frame clones, some missing. The table shows about 87,000 clones, with about 82% occurring only once. Sequenced input: peripheral blood. The receptors derive from a human donor in a cohort sampled during active COVID-19.

This clone was seen a handful of times. V gene TRBV7-9 combines with J gene TRBJ2-7, with 7 bases fitting TRBD1. CDR1 and CDR2 from the germline V gene are SEHNR and FQNEAQ (reference sequence). J was trimmed by 5 bases and V by 8 bases; bases with no gene match: 9. CDR3 size: 13 residues. The CDR3 sequence: CASSREGADEQYF. For the CDR3, the DNA is TGTGCCAGCTCTCGCGAGGGGGCTGACGAGCAGTACTTC.

This clone was observed a single time. The chain uses TRBV7-2 and TRBJ1-2, with D tentatively TRBD1 (5 bases). Germline V CDR1 and CDR2: SGHTA, FQGNSA. The CDR3 has 13 residues. Between the trimmed V and J ends, which lost 5 bases and 4 bases, there was a span of 11 bases. CDR3 loop: CASSRDSLYGYTF. The CDR3 nucleotides are TGTGCCAGCAGCCGCGACAGCCTCTATGGCTACACCTTC. The full variable domain, completed using reference TRBV7-2 and TRBJ1-2, is GAGVSQSPSNKVTEKGKDVELRCDPISGHTALYWYRQSLGQGLEFLIYFQGNSAPDKSGLPSDRFSAERTGGSVSTLTIQRTQQEDSAVYLCASSRDSLYGYTFGSGTRLTVV.

About this clone itself: Since a much larger clone is just one base distant, this may be a read error. The chain links TRBV11-2 to TRBJ2-7; 7 bases are shared with TRBD1. The CDR3 length is 14 residues. With V trimmed by 5 bases and J by 0 bases, 4 bases remained unmatched. From germline, CDR1 is SGHAT and CDR2 FQNNGV. The CDR3 spells CASSPGQFSYEQYF. The CDR3 DNA is TGTGCCAGCAGCCCGGGACAGTTCTCCTACGAGCAGTACTTC. The full variable domain, completed using reference TRBV11-2 and TRBJ2-7, is EAGVAQSPRYKIIEKRQSVAFWCNPISGHATLYWYQQILGQGPKLLIQFQNNGVVDDSQLPKDRFSAERLKGVDSTLKIQPAKLEDSAVYLCASSPGQFSYEQYFGPGTRLTVT.

This clone was counted a single time. CDR3: CASSFGMLNSPLHF. CDR3 sequence (DNA): TGTGCCAGCAGTTTTGGCATGTTGAATTCACCCCTCCACTTT. The V call is TRBV27, the J call TRBJ1-6; D remains ambiguous. CDR1 and CDR2 from the germline V gene are MNHEY and SMNVEV (reference sequence). V lost 3 bases and J lost 7, with 10 bases in between. This CDR3 has 14 residues.

This clone was counted between two and nine times. The chain joins TRBV9 to TRBJ2-1; 11 bases line up with TRBD2. Germline CDR1 SGDLS, CDR2 YYNGEE. The CDR3 has 16 residues. The J segment lost 7 bases and the V segment lost 3 bases, leaving 9 bases of the junction unmatched. The CDR3 reads CASSARLAGSSNEQFF. DNA for the CDR3: TGTGCCAGCAGCGCCCGACTAGCGGGATCGTCGAATGAGCAGTTCTTC.

This sequence joins TRBV7-2 and TRBJ2-7; 8 bases agree with TRBD1. The germline gives CDR1 SGHTA, CDR2 FQGNSA. The length of the CDR3 is 15 residues. Trimming at V came to 5 bases and at J to 5 bases, leaving 11 bases not matched to a gene. CDR3 sequence reads: CASSLQTGAFDEQYF. The CDR3 coding sequence is TGTGCCAGCAGCCTCCAGACAGGGGCCTTCGACGAGCAGTACTTC.

The rearrangement joins TRBV7-2 to TRBJ2-3, with D hard to call. CDR3 length equals 16 residues. CDR1 is SGHTA, CDR2 FQGNSA, per germline. Trimming left V 0 bases short and J 6 bases short, with 16 bases between. Here the CDR3 reads CASSLAPGGSFDTQYF. CDR3 sequence (DNA): TGTGCCAGCAGCTTAGCCCCTGGTGGTAGTTTCGATACGCAGTATTTT.

For the CDR3, the DNA is TGTGCCAGCAGCTTAGATAGAGGGACAGCCTATGGCTACACCTTC. Protein sequence: CASSLDRGTAYGYTF. V is TRBV7-8 and J is TRBJ1-2; 7 bases fit TRBD1. The CDR3 spans 15 residues. Germline assignment: CDR1 SGHVS and CDR2 FQNEAQ. V trimming: 1 base; J trimming: 4 bases; junction bases outside the gene matches: 6.

J is TRBJ1-4 and V is TRBV30, with 7 bases that match TRBD1. This CDR3 is 13 amino acids long. The germline V gene has CDR1 GTSNPN and CDR2 SVGIG (reference sequence). J was trimmed by 6 bases and V by 5 bases; bases with no gene match: 6. The CDR3 DNA reads as TGTGCCTGGGACCGGGACAGTTATGAAAAACTGTTTTTT. It encodes CAWDRDSYEKLFF.

The rearrangement links TRBV10-3 to TRBJ1-2; 7 bases are a match to TRBD1. The V gene's germline CDR1 is ENHRY and CDR2 SYGVKD. This CDR3 is 13 amino acids long. Trimming at V came to 4 bases and at J to 7 bases, leaving 6 bases not matched to a gene. The CDR3 DNA reads as TGTGCCATCAGTGGCGGACAGGAATCTGGCTACACCTTC. This codes for CAISGGQESGYTF.

J is TRBJ2-1 and V is TRBV27, with 8 bases aligning to TRBD1. J gave up 10 bases and V 2 bases, and 13 bases lay outside the gene matches. The germline V gene encodes CDR1 MNHEY and CDR2 SMNVEV (reference sequence). The CDR3 runs 16 residues. This chain's CDR3 is CASSLLGQGSRNEQFF. In DNA, the CDR3 is TGTGCCAGCAGTTTACTTGGACAGGGTAGTCGGAACGAGCAGTTCTTC.

The chain uses TRBV4-3 and TRBJ2-1, with D possibly being TRBD1 (5 bases). Germline loops: CDR1 LGHNA, CDR2 YSLEER. Trimming removed 0 bases at V and 4 bases at J, with 13 bases between. This CDR3 has 16 residues. The CDR3 DNA follows: TGCGCCAGCAGCCAAGATCACACAGGCGATTACAATGAGCAGTTCTTC. It codes for CASSQDHTGDYNEQFF.

This rearrangement joins TRBV27 to TRBJ2-3; D unresolved. The CDR3 has 14 amino acids. Trimming shortened V by 11 bases and J by 1 base, and 16 bases separated the two germline ends. Germline V gene sequence: CDR1 MNHEY, CDR2 SMNVEV (reference sequence). CDR3 sequence reads: CAGSAAAGTDTQYF. The CDR3 coding sequence is TGTGCCGGCTCGGCGGCTGCGGGCACAGATACGCAGTATTTT.

The J gene is TRBJ1-4, the V gene TRBV5-4; D is ambiguous. The V gene's germline CDR1 is SGHNT and CDR2 YYREEE (reference sequence). The CDR3 loop spans 13 amino acids. V shed 5 bases and J shed 3 bases, with 8 bases lying between them. The CDR3 bases are TGTGCCAGCAGTCCGGGTTCTAATGAAAAACTGTTTTTT. This encodes CASSPGSNEKLFF.

CDR3 region: CASSYSIPGGASNQPQHF. CDR3 DNA sequence: TGTGCCAGCAGTTACTCGATTCCGGGGGGTGCGAGCAATCAGCCCCAGCATTTT. The chain carries TRBV6-2 or TRBV6-3 and TRBJ1-5, with D tentatively TRBD1 (5 bases). From germline, CDR1 is MNHEY and CDR2 SVGEGT. The V and J ends lost 0 bases and 1 base respectively, with 16 bases between them. The CDR3 loop spans 18 amino acids.